One sample yielded the 9 T cell receptor beta chains listed below, sequenced in a study of blood T cells in healthy people across ages. A sample-barcoded 5' primer and a J-beta primer mix were used in a second PCR of roughly 6 to 12 cycles. TCRdb fed the 5' RACE reads into MiXCR, producing one record per CDR3 protein. Seen here are around 1,800,000 distinct CDR3 sequences, approximately 39% observed once, and the top ten hold 20% to 25%. The sample comprised blood. Every receptor here comes from a human donor in good health.

The chain is built from TRBV29-1 and TRBJ1-5, with 9 bases matching TRBD1. The CDR3 extends over 14 amino acids. J lost 4 bases, V lost 6 bases, and 7 bases had no gene match. Germline values: CDR1 SQVTM, CDR2 ANQGSEA. The DNA of the CDR3 is TGCAGCGTAGATAAAGACAGGGGGAATCAGCCCCAGCATTTT. Translation gives CSVDKDRGNQPQHF.

This chain uses TRBV28 with TRBJ2-7; 7 positions agree with TRBD1. This CDR3 is 12 amino acids long. Germline CDR1 is MDHEN and CDR2 is SYDVKM. V gave up 7 bases and J gave up 5 bases; unmatched junction bases: 5. CDR3 sequence reads: CASKTGPHEQYF. The CDR3 DNA follows: TGTGCCAGCAAGACAGGGCCCCACGAGCAGTACTTC.

The chain links TRBV3-1 to TRBJ2-7; 11 positions agree with TRBD2. Near its end, the DNA agrees better with TRBJ2-5, so the J call may be wrong. Germline V CDR1 and CDR2: LGHDT, YNNKEL (reference sequence). The CDR3 consists of 14 residues. The CDR3 region is CASTGSGGVETQYF. The CDR3 bases are TGTGCCAGCACCGGTAGCGGGGGGGTAGAGACCCAGTACTTC.

This clonotype showed up just a few times. The chain employs TRBV7-2 and TRBJ2-5, with 7 bases that match TRBD1. V lost 5 bases to trimming and J lost 5 bases; unmatched junction nucleotides: 11. Germline lookup yields CDR1 SGHTA and CDR2 FQGNSA. The CDR3 has 15 amino acids. The CDR3 sequence: CASSLDRAWLETQYF. In DNA form, the CDR3 reads TGTGCCAGCAGCCTCGACAGGGCTTGGTTGGAGACCCAGTACTTC.

V and J are TRBV7-2 and TRBJ1-2; D remains ambiguous. The V gene's germline CDR1 is SGHTA and CDR2 FQGNSA. The CDR3 runs 11 residues. Trimming cost V 2 bases and J 10 bases, with 8 bases left between them. In nucleotides, the CDR3 is TGTGCCAGCAGCTTATACAGCTACTACACCTTC. Its protein product is CASSLYSYYTF.

This clonotype was detected a few times. CDR3 nucleotide sequence: TGTGCCAGCAGTTCCGGGACAGGAAGTAGCAAAAGCTCCTATAATTCACCCCTCCACTTT. Encoded protein: CASSSGTGSSKSSYNSPLHF. The chain has TRBV6-5 and TRBJ1-6; 8 nucleotides align to TRBD1. The CDR3 spans 20 residues. With 4 bases clipped from V and 0 bases from J, the junction kept 14 bases outside the gene matches. CDR1 and CDR2 from the germline V gene are MNHEY and SVGAGI.

This clonotype was seen more than once but under ten times. V is TRBV29-1 and J is TRBJ1-4; D uncertain. V gave up 0 bases and J gave up 12 bases, with 20 bases separating them. Germline CDR1 SQVTM, CDR2 ANQGSEA. The CDR3 is 15 amino acids. CDR3 bases: TGCAGCGTTGAAGATGGCGTAGGAGGGAACTGGGAACTGTTTTTT. This encodes CSVEDGVGGNWELFF.

The chain uses TRBV4-3 and TRBJ1-1; 9 nucleotides line up with TRBD1. Germline-derived CDR1 and CDR2 are LGHNA and YSLEER. V dropped 2 bases and J dropped 2; count of bases not matched to a gene: 6. The CDR3 has 16 residues. CDR3 bases: TGCGCCAGCAGCCAAATCGGGACAGGGTTCAACACTGAAGCTTTCTTT. Translating gives CASSQIGTGFNTEAFF.

The gene calls are TRBV7-2 and TRBJ1-6; 8 bases are shared with TRBD1. The CDR3 runs to 15 residues. The germline V gene encodes CDR1 SGHTA and CDR2 FQGNSA. V shed 1 base, J shed 7 bases, and the junction held 3 bases outside the gene matches. CDR3 sequence: CASSLVWTGNSPLHF. For the CDR3, the DNA is TGTGCCAGCAGCTTAGTTTGGACAGGGAATTCACCCCTCCACTTT. Using reference TRBV7-2 and TRBJ1-6 for the parts outside the CDR3, the full variable domain is GAGVSQSPSNKVTEKGKDVELRCDPISGHTALYWYRQSLGQGLEFLIYFQGNSAPDKSGLPSDRFSAERTGGSVSTLTIQRTQQEDSAVYLCASSLVWTGNSPLHFGNGTRLTVT.